One sample yielded the 32 T cell receptor beta chains listed below, sequenced in a study of immune evolution from preneoplasia to lung adenocarcinoma. The data were produced by immunoSEQ multiplex PCR, yet TCRdb's version contains in-frame clones alone and is incomplete. This sample has roughly 9,000 clones, with around 80% found just once. The sample was FFPE minimally invasive lung adenocarcinoma tissue. The receptors here all came from a donor at least 70 years old with lung adenocarcinoma.

This chain connects TRBV27 to TRBJ1-1; D ambiguous. The germline V gene encodes CDR1 MNHEY and CDR2 SMNVEV (reference sequence). The CDR3 covers 13 residues. With 5 bases removed from V and 0 bases from J, the gap between germline ends came to 7 bases. CDR3 nucleotide sequence: TGTGCCAGCAGTAACAGCCTGAACACTGAAGCTTTCTTT. It specifies CASSNSLNTEAFF.

The rearrangement links TRBV10-2 to TRBJ2-7; 7 bases agree with TRBD1. The germline V gene encodes CDR1 WSHSY and CDR2 SAAADI. This CDR3 has 11 amino acids. V shed 8 bases and J 7 bases; nucleotides not matched to a gene: 5. The CDR3: CASGDSKEQYF. CDR3 nucleotide sequence: TGCGCCAGCGGGGACAGTAAGGAGCAGTACTTC.

J is TRBJ1-4 and V is TRBV28; a weak D match, TRBD1 (6 bases). This CDR3 comprises 15 residues. Trimming shortened V by 8 bases and J by 0 bases, and 13 bases separated the two germline ends. The germline CDR1 and CDR2 sequences are MDHEN and SYDVKM. CDR3 sequence (DNA): TGTGCCAGCCGTCAACAGGGATCAACTAATGAAAAACTGTTTTTT. Protein product: CASRQQGSTNEKLFF.

For the CDR3, the DNA is TGTGCCAGCTCAGTCGACAGGGGTGGCAATCAGCCCCAGCATTTT. It yields the protein CASSVDRGGNQPQHF. This chain uses TRBV18 with TRBJ1-5, with 8 bases identical to TRBD1. The CDR3 runs to 15 residues. Germline V lookup: CDR1 KGHSH, CDR2 LQKENI. V trimming: 5 bases; J trimming: 2 bases; junction bases outside the gene matches: 5.

J is TRBJ1-1 and V is TRBV2, with a tentative D call TRBD1 (6 bases). The V gene lost 8 bases and the J gene lost 1 base, with 8 bases spanning the gap. The CDR3 contains 12 residues. Germline V gene data show CDR1 as SNHLY and CDR2 as FYNNEI. For the CDR3, the DNA is TGTGCCAGCGCACAGGGGAACACTGAAGCTTTCTTT. Residues: CASAQGNTEAFF.

Only one count was recorded for this clone. The V and J genes are TRBV7-3 and TRBJ2-1, with TRBD2 as a possible D gene (5 bases). The CDR3 is made up of 15 amino acids. V was cut by 4 bases and J by 7 bases, with 17 bases left in between. Looked up from germline, CDR1 is SGHTA and CDR2 is FQGTGA. CDR3 sequence: CASSSGVAGRNEQFF. The CDR3 DNA is TGTGCCAGCAGCTCCGGGGTGGCGGGCAGGAATGAGCAGTTCTTC.

This chain connects TRBV7-9 to TRBJ1-2, with a weak D call TRBD1 (6 bases). V gave up 4 bases and J gave up 0 bases, with 18 bases separating them. The germline gives CDR1 SEHNR, CDR2 FQNEAQ (reference sequence). The CDR3 is 17 residues long. CDR3 protein: CASSSRGADSSNYGYTF. CDR3 nucleotides: TGTGCCAGCAGCTCCCGGGGGGCGGACAGTTCTAACTATGGCTACACCTTC.

This chain uses TRBV18 with TRBJ2-2; D is undetermined. The V end lost 0 bases, the J end lost 5 bases, and 7 bases lay between the germline ends. CDR3 length: 14 amino acids. Per the germline V gene, CDR1 is KGHSH and CDR2 is LQKENI. CDR3 in amino acids: CASSPPTQTGELFF. The CDR3 coding sequence is TGTGCCAGCTCACCACCGACCCAAACCGGGGAGCTGTTTTTT.

The chain has TRBV28 and TRBJ1-4; no clear D. The germline CDR1 and CDR2 sequences are MDHEN and SYDVKM. The V end lost 9 bases, the J end lost 2 bases, and 10 bases lay between the germline ends. The CDR3 covers 13 residues. Here the CDR3 reads CASVRTTNEKLFF. CDR3 sequence (DNA): TGTGCCAGTGTCAGGACGACTAATGAAAAACTGTTTTTT.

This clone was picked up a small number of times. This CDR3 reads CSAPHLYEAFF. CDR3 nucleotide sequence: TGCAGTGCCCCACACCTTTATGAAGCTTTCTTT. V and J are TRBV20-1 and TRBJ1-1; unclear D gene. The V gene lost 6 bases and the J gene lost 7 bases, with 12 bases spanning the gap. The CDR3 is 11 residues long. Germline V CDR1 and CDR2: DFQATT, SNEGSKA (reference sequence).

The gene calls are TRBV9 and TRBJ2-1, with 7 nucleotides matching TRBD1. Germline values: CDR1 SGDLS, CDR2 YYNGEE. Unmatched junction bases numbered 6, after V lost 0 bases and J lost 9 bases. The CDR3 is 14 residues long. Here the CDR3 DNA reads TGTGCCAGCAGCGTAGGCTCCGGGGACAGTGAGCAGTTCTTC. As protein: CASSVGSGDSEQFF.

This chain's CDR3 is CASSLGTGYWNEQYF. The CDR3 DNA reads TGTGCCAGCAGCTTAGGGACAGGGTACTGGAACGAGCAGTACTTC. V and J are TRBV7-2 and TRBJ2-7; 8 bases match TRBD1. Germline V gene sequence: CDR1 SGHTA, CDR2 FQGNSA. The CDR3 extends over 15 amino acids. V lost 1 base, J lost 5 bases, and 7 bases stayed unmatched.

This chain connects TRBV30 to TRBJ1-1; TRBD1 agrees at 12 bases. CDR3 length: 14 residues. From germline, CDR1 is GTSNPN and CDR2 SVGIG (reference sequence). V lost 3 bases, J lost 7 bases, and 6 bases stayed unmatched. The CDR3 DNA is TGTGCCTGGAGAGGGACAGGGGGCGACTTTGAAGCTTTCTTT. Its translation is CAWRGTGGDFEAFF.

This chain uses TRBV5-6 with TRBJ1-2; maybe TRBD1 (5 bases). This CDR3 contains 15 residues. Germline CDR1 and CDR2: SGHDT and YYEEEE. The V end lost 4 bases, the J end lost 2 bases, and 15 bases lay between the germline ends. The CDR3 DNA sequence: TGTGCCAGCAGCGCCCCCGGGGCAGCGAACTATGGCTACACCTTC. It specifies CASSAPGAANYGYTF. Combining the CDR3 with reference TRBV5-6 and TRBJ1-2 gives the whole variable domain DAGVTQSPTHLIKTRGQQVTLRCSPKSGHDTVSWYQQALGQGPQFIFQYYEEEERQRGNFPDRFSGHQFPNYSSELNVNALLLGDSALYLCASSAPGAANYGYTFGSGTRLTVV.

This chain uses TRBV18 with TRBJ1-5; 8 bases match TRBD1. The CDR3 sequence is 14 residues long. CDR1 and CDR2 from the germline V gene are KGHSH and LQKENI. Trimming removed 6 bases from V and 3 bases from J; junction bases left unmatched: 4. The CDR3: CASSLGQVNQPQHF. The CDR3 DNA reads as TGTGCCAGCTCCCTGGGACAGGTCAATCAGCCCCAGCATTTT.

The chain is built from TRBV19 and TRBJ2-2; TRBD2 matches at 13 bases. The germline V gene has CDR1 LNHDA and CDR2 SQIVND (reference sequence). V dropped 5 bases and J dropped 4; count of bases not matched to a gene: 7. The CDR3 length is 17 residues. The CDR3 sequence is CASSRKGLAGFTGELFF. The DNA for the CDR3 is TGTGCCAGTAGTCGCAAGGGACTAGCGGGGTTCACCGGGGAGCTGTTTTTT.

The chain recombines TRBV11-2 with TRBJ2-1; 10 bases align to TRBD1. The germline V gene encodes CDR1 SGHAT and CDR2 FQNNGV. V was pared by 1 base and J by 8 bases, with 5 bases of the junction left unmatched. The CDR3 has 15 residues. CDR3 DNA sequence: TGTGCCAGCAGCTTAGGACAGGGGGCGAGCCATGAGCAGTTCTTC. Its protein is CASSLGQGASHEQFF.

The chain carries TRBV28 and TRBJ1-1; TRBD1 aligns across 7 bases. This CDR3 region has 16 residues. Germline assignment: CDR1 MDHEN and CDR2 SYDVKM. V gave up 7 bases and J gave up 6 bases; unmatched junction bases: 17. The CDR3: CASNRDRALVAPEAFF. CDR3 coding DNA: TGTGCCAGCAATCGGGACAGAGCCCTAGTAGCGCCTGAAGCTTTCTTT.

V gene TRBV15 combines with J gene TRBJ2-3, with D hard to call. Germline CDR1 LNHNV, CDR2 YYDKDF (reference sequence). Trimming left V 2 bases short and J 3 bases short, with 3 bases between. This CDR3 is 12 amino acids long. CDR3 in DNA: TGTGCCACCAGCAGACTAACAGATACGCAGTATTTT. This encodes CATSRLTDTQYF. Full variable domain (outside the CDR3, taken from reference TRBV15 and TRBJ2-3): DAMVIQNPRYQVTQFGKPVTLSCSQTLNHNVMYWYQQKSSQAPKLLFHYYDKDFNNEADTPDNFQSRRPNTSFCFLDIRSPGLGDTAMYLCATSRLTDTQYFGPGTRLTVL.

A few counts support this clone. The CDR3 spells CASSQEGHRFGNTIYF. The CDR3, as DNA: TGCGCCAGCAGCCAAGAAGGACACCGATTTGGAAACACCATATATTTT. V usage is TRBV4-1 and J usage is TRBJ1-3; a weak D match, TRBD1 (5 bases). The V gene's germline CDR1 is MGHRA and CDR2 YSYEKL. The CDR3 is 16 amino acids. Trimming left V 0 bases short and J 3 bases short, with 12 bases between.

V and J are TRBV18 and TRBJ2-7; 9 nucleotides align to TRBD1. Germline V gene sequence: CDR1 KGHSH, CDR2 LQKENI. Trimming at V came to 6 bases and at J to 3 bases, leaving 27 bases not matched to a gene. The CDR3 extends over 21 amino acids. Here the CDR3 reads CASSLTLPDPGSGTGHYEQYF. The CDR3 DNA is TGTGCCAGCTCTCTAACTCTACCGGACCCGGGGTCCGGGACAGGGCACTACGAGCAGTACTTC.

This clone was detected only a few times. J is TRBJ2-7 and V is TRBV18, with 14 bases fitting TRBD2. There are 16 residues in the CDR3. Per the germline V gene, CDR1 is KGHSH and CDR2 is LQKENI. J was trimmed by 6 bases and V by 4 bases; bases with no gene match: 8. The chain's CDR3 is CASSLGTSGSLGEQYF. The DNA for the CDR3 is TGTGCCAGCTCACTTGGGACTAGCGGGAGTCTCGGCGAGCAGTACTTC.

This chain joins TRBV6-1 and TRBJ1-1; possibly TRBD1 for D (5 bases). CDR1 and CDR2 from the germline V gene are MNHNS and SASEGT. V was pared by 4 bases and J by 5 bases, with 11 bases between. The CDR3 runs 13 residues. The CDR3 sequence is CASSVEGKTEAFF. CDR3 nucleotides: TGTGCCAGCAGTGTTGAGGGGAAAACTGAAGCTTTCTTT.

With respect to this clone: Other DNA sequences from this sample encode an identical CDR3 as well. This chain joins TRBV5-1 and TRBJ1-1; D gene ambiguous. Deletions cut 2 bases from V and 3 bases from J, with 8 bases between. The germline V gene has CDR1 SGHRS and CDR2 YFSETQ. The CDR3 totals 13 residues. CDR3 region: CASSFSADTEAFF. The CDR3 coding sequence is TGCGCCAGCAGCTTTTCCGCCGACACTGAAGCTTTCTTT.

This chain uses TRBV28 with TRBJ1-1, with D uncertain. Trimming took off 3 bases at V and 0 bases at J, with 11 bases between the two ends. Germline values: CDR1 MDHEN, CDR2 SYDVKM. CDR3 length: 15 amino acids. This CDR3 is CASSFEPTLNTEAFF. CDR3 coding DNA: TGTGCCAGCAGTTTCGAGCCCACACTGAACACTGAAGCTTTCTTT.

In this sample, this clone turned up once. The V and J genes are TRBV5-4 and TRBJ2-3; tentatively, D is TRBD2 (5 bases). The CDR3 is 16 amino acids. The germline CDR1 and CDR2 sequences are SGHNT and YYREEE (reference sequence). Trimming shortened V by 0 bases and J by 9 bases, and 20 bases separated the two germline ends. The CDR3 region is CASSLGGESSQITQYF. CDR3 DNA sequence: TGTGCCAGCAGCTTGGGTGGGGAGAGCTCACAGATAACGCAGTATTTT.

The genes are TRBV5-1 and TRBJ2-5, with 13 positions matching TRBD2. The CDR3 covers 15 residues. V lost 1 base to trimming and J lost 5 bases; unmatched junction nucleotides: 2. Germline CDR1 and CDR2: SGHRS and YFSETQ. The CDR3 sequence is CASSLTSGRAETQYF. In DNA, the CDR3 is TGCGCCAGCAGCTTGACTAGCGGGAGGGCGGAGACCCAGTACTTC.

The chain is built from TRBV5-4 and TRBJ2-2; the D is unclear. The CDR3 totals 15 residues. CDR1 and CDR2 (germline): SGHNT, YYREEE (reference sequence). V was cut by 0 bases and J by 0 bases, with 6 bases left in between. The chain's CDR3 is CASSLVRSNTGELFF. CDR3 bases: TGTGCCAGCAGCTTGGTCCGATCGAACACCGGGGAGCTGTTTTTT.

The chain employs TRBV5-4 and TRBJ1-5; D possibly corresponds to TRBD1 (6 bases). CDR1 and CDR2 (germline): SGHNT, YYREEE (reference sequence). This CDR3 spans 14 amino acids. Between the trimmed V and J ends, which lost 4 bases and 0 bases, there was a span of 8 bases. CDR3 loop: CASSVQGSNQPQHF. The CDR3, as DNA: TGTGCCAGCAGCGTACAGGGTAGCAATCAGCCCCAGCATTTT.

This chain joins TRBV29-1 and TRBJ1-1; D possibly corresponds to TRBD1 (5 bases). Per germline, CDR1 SQVTM and CDR2 ANQGSEA. V lost 6 bases and J lost 0, with 17 bases in between. The CDR3 consists of 15 residues. CDR3 sequence reads: CSVDRRGTLNTEAFF. CDR3 nucleotides: TGCAGCGTCGACCGCAGAGGGACCCTGAACACTGAAGCTTTCTTT.

This rearrangement joins TRBV30 to TRBJ2-1, with D perhaps TRBD2 (5 bases). The ends were cut back, 2 bases at V and 6 bases at J, with 8 bases in the middle. This CDR3 spans 12 amino acids. Germline V gene lookup returns CDR1 GTSNPN and CDR2 SVGIG (reference sequence). CDR3: CAWSRTSNEQFF. The CDR3 nucleotides are TGTGCCTGGAGTAGGACTTCCAATGAGCAGTTCTTC.

This clone was counted a few times. The chain links TRBV5-1 to TRBJ2-7; the D is unclear. The CDR3 runs to 14 residues. The germline V gene encodes CDR1 SGHRS and CDR2 YFSETQ. The V end was cut by 3 bases, the J end by 0 bases, with 10 bases between. As DNA, the CDR3 is TGCGCCAGCAGCTCCCACCTAAGCTCCTACGAGCAGTACTTC. This gives the protein CASSSHLSSYEQYF.